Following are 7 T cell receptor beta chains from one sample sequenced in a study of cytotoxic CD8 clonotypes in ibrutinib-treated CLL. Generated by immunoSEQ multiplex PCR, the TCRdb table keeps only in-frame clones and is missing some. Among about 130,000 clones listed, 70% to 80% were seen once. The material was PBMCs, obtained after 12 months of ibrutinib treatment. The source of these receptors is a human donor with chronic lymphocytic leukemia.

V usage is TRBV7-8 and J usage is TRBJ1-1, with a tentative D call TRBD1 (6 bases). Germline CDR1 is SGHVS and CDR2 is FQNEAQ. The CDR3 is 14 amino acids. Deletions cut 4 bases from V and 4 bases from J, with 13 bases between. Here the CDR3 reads CASSSQGVGTEAFF. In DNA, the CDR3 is TGTGCCAGCAGCTCACAGGGAGTAGGCACTGAAGCTTTCTTT.

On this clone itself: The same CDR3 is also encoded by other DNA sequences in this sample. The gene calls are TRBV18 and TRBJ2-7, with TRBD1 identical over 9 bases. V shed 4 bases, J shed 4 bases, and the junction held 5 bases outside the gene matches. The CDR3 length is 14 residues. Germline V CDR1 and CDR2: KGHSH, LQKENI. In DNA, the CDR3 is TGTGCCAGCTCACTGAGACAGGGGGTTTACGAGCAGTACTTC. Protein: CASSLRQGVYEQYF. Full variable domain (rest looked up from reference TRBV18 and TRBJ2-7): NAGVMQNPRHLVRRRGQEARLRCSPMKGHSHVYWYRQLPEEGLKFMVYLQKENIIDESGMPKERFSAEFPKEGPSILRIQQVVRGDSAAYFCASSLRQGVYEQYFGPGTRLTVT.

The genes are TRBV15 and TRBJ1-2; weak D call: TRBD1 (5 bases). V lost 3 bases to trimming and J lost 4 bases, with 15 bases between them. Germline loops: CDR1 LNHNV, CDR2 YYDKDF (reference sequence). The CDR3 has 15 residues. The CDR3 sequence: CATSRGVGDGYGYTF. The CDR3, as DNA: TGTGCCACCAGCAGGGGGGTCGGAGACGGCTATGGCTACACCTTC.

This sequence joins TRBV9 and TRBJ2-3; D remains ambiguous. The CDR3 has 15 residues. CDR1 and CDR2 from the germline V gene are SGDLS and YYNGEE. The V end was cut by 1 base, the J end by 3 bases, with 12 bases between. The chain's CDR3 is CASSVNPVVTDTQYF. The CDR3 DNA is TGTGCCAGCAGCGTAAATCCAGTGGTAACAGATACGCAGTATTTT.

Here the CDR3 DNA reads TGTGCCAGCAGCCCAGGTTGGGCAGGGACCGACTCCTACGAGCAGTACTTC. Residues: CASSPGWAGTDSYEQYF. This chain uses TRBV7-6 with TRBJ2-7; the D call may be TRBD1 or TRBD2 (5 bases each). V gave up 5 bases and J gave up 0 bases, with 20 bases separating them. The CDR3 is 17 residues long. Germline-derived CDR1 and CDR2 are SGHVS and FNYEAQ.

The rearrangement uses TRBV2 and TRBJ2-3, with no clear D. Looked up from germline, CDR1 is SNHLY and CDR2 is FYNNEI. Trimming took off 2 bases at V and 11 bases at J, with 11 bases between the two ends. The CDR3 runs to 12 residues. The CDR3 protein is CASSELVWGQYF. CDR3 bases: TGTGCCAGCAGTGAACTGGTGTGGGGGCAGTATTTT.

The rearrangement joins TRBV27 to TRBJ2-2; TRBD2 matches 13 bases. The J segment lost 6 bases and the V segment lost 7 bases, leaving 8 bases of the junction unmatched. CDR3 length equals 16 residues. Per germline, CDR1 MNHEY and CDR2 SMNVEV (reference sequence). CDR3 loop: CASNPTLAGGPGELFF. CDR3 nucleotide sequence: TGTGCCAGCAACCCAACACTAGCGGGAGGGCCCGGGGAGCTGTTTTTT.